The text below deals with one TCR beta chain. Its specificity is not known. Blood sampling was done at baseline, cycle 4 day 1, and cycle 7 day 1. The sample is drawn from a study of OX40 agonist ivuxolimab in advanced cancers. Study conclusions and caveats: Some nonresponders additionally presented with little normalized T-cell clonal expansion. Researchers did not establish what antigens the expanded peripheral T cells target.

The assay was immunoSEQ multiplex PCR, and TCRdb's table has in-frame clones only and misses some. The profile shows under 70,000 clones, around nine tenths of them singletons. Germline CDR1 is MNHNY and CDR2 is SVGAGI (reference sequence). Unmatched junction bases numbered 7, after V lost 6 bases and J lost 3 bases. The CDR3 runs 15 residues. The receptor was isolated from an adult with an advanced solid tumor such as melanoma, head and neck, liver or kidney cancer. Here the sequenced sample was CD4+ or CD8+ T cells sorted from blood, taken in a trial of the OX40 agonist ivuxolimab. This sequence joins TRBV6-6 and TRBJ2-5; TRBD1 matches 10 bases. The CDR3 nucleotides read TGTGCCAGCAGGCGACCGGGACAGGGGAAAGAGACCCAGTACTTC. Amino acid sequence: CASRRPGQGKETQYF.